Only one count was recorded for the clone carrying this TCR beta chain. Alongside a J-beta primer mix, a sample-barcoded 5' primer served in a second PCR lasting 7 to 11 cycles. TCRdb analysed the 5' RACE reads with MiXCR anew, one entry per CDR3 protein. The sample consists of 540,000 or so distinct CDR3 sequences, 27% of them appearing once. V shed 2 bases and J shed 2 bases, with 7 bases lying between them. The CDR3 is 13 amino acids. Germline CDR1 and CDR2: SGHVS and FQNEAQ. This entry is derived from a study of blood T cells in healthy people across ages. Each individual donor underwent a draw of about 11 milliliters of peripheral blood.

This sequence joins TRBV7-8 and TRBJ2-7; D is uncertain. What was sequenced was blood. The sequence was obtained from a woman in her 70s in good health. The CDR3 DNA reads TGTGCCAGCAGCTTAAACTCAGCCTACGAGCAGTACTTC. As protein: CASSLNSAYEQYF.